This T cell receptor (beta chain) emerged from a study of molecular identifiers for immune sequencing clone quantification. At the level of the study: With replicates, the RNA of roughly 21,000 or 96,000 naive CD8 cells was split five ways and four were sequenced.

Libraries of bulk TCR were made by previously described methods (with listed TCR primers). MiXCR, applied by TCRdb to the PCR reads, yields one record per CDR3 protein. The sample carries approximately 590,000 distinct CDR3 sequences, around 25% recorded once. CDR1 is KGHDR and CDR2 is SFDVKD in the germline V gene. The CDR3 runs to 14 residues. Trimming shortened V by 4 bases and J by 8 bases, and 14 bases separated the two germline ends. Whole-study findings and limits: Sizes of clones that are highly expanded could be underestimated (if identical TCR molecules share a barcode). Spiked Jurkat TCR RNA from one cell was reportedly detectable among under 1.2 million naive cells.

Comment on this clonotype: The antigen remains unidentified.

V usage is TRBV24-1 and J usage is TRBJ2-1, with TRBD1 as a possible D gene (6 bases). The source of this sequence is a human donor in good health. Some libraries in this study had Jurkat cell RNA spiked in. Sequenced input: naive CD8+ T cells from blood, with Jurkat cell RNA spiked in. This sample's subset: FACS-sorted CD8+CD4-CCR7+CD45RA+ naive T cells. In DNA, the CDR3 is TGTGCCACCAGTGAGGGCAGGGGTGTCGATGAGCAGTTCTTC. It is translated as CATSEGRGVDEQFF.